This T cell receptor beta chain was sequenced during a study of shared clonotypes between healthy human individuals. A note on this clone: No antigen is known for it. Other DNA sequences in this specimen translate into the identical CDR3.

Germline V gene data show CDR1 as SGHRS and CDR2 as YFSETQ. The CDR3 runs 13 residues. Trimming removed 0 bases from V and 2 bases from J, with 6 bases in between. Repertoires were generated with immunoSEQ multiplex PCR, while TCRdb's copy carries only in-frame clones and drops some. The table records millions of clones, 85% to 95% of them present only once. Findings and limits, study-wide: Generation of non-shared clonotypes was less probable than generation of clonotypes shared by all four donors.

The sequencing sample was made of naive CD4+ T cells sorted from blood. Subset of the sample: CD45RA+ positively selected. This clonotype originated in a man younger than 30 in good health. This chain joins TRBV5-1 and TRBJ2-7; no reliable D call. The CDR3 protein is CASSLDRAYEQYF. The CDR3 DNA is TGCGCCAGCAGCTTGGACCGCGCCTACGAGCAGTACTTC.